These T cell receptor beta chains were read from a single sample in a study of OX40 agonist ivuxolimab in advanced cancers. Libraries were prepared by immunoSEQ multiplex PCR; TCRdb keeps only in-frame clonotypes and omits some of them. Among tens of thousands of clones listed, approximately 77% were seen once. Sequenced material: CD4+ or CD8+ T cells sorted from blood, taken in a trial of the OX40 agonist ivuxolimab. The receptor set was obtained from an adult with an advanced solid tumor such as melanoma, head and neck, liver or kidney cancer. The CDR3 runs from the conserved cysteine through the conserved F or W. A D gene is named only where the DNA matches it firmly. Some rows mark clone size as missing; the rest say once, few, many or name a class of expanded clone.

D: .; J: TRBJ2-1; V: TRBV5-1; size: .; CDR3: CASSLSGQTGNEQFF; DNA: TGCGCCAGCAGCTTGTCAGGACAGACAGGCAATGAGCAGTTCTTC
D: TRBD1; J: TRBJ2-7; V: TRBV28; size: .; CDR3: CASQVQGLWHEQYF; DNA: TGTGCCAGCCAGGTACAGGGGTTATGGCACGAGCAGTACTTC
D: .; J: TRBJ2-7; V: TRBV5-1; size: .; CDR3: CASSWDSGLLSYEQYF; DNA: TGCGCCAGCAGCTGGGACTCGGGACTCCTCTCCTACGAGCAGTACTTC
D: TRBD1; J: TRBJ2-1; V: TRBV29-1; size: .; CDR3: CGPGTGENEQFF; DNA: TGCGGGCCGGGGACAGGTGAGAATGAGCAGTTCTTC
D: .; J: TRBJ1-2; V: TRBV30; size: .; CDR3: CAWSPSGVYGYTF; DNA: TGTGCCTGGAGTCCATCGGGGGTCTATGGCTACACCTTC
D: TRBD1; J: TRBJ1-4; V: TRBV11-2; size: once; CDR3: CASSEQGGNEKLFF; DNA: TGTGCCAGCAGCGAACAGGGGGGAAATGAAAAACTGTTTTTT
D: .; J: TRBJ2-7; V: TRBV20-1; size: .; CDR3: CSASTGGRRYF; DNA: TGCAGTGCTTCCACGGGCGGGCGGCGATACTTC
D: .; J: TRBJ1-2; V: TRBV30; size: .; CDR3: CAWSRTDGNYGYTF; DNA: TGTGCCTGGAGTCGGACAGACGGTAACTATGGCTACACCTTC
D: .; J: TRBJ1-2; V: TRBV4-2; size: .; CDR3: CASSQGESMNYGYTF; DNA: TGTGCCAGCAGCCAAGGAGAGTCCATGAACTATGGCTACACCTTC
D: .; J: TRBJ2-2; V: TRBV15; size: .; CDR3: CATSRDRGTGELFF; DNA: TGTGCCACCAGCAGAGACAGGGGAACCGGGGAGCTGTTTTTT
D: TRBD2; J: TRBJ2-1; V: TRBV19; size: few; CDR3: CASTTLAGGGNEQFF; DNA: TGTGCCAGTACCACACTAGCGGGAGGTGGCAATGAGCAGTTCTTC
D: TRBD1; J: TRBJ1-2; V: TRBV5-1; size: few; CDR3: CASSQTTTGVDGYTF; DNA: TGCGCCAGCAGCCAAACCACAACAGGGGTTGATGGCTACACCTTC
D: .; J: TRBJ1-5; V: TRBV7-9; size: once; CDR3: CASSGGQGDQPQHF; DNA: TGTGCCAGCAGCGGGGGGCAGGGAGATCAGCCCCAGCATTTT
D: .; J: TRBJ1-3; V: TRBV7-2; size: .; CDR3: CASSLVSGAVRSGNTIYF; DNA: TGTGCCAGCAGCTTAGTTTCAGGGGCAGTCCGCTCTGGAAACACCATATATTTT
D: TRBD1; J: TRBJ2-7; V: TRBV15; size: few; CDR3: CATSRGGTVSYEQYF; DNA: TGTGCCACCAGCAGAGGAGGGACAGTCTCCTACGAGCAGTACTTC
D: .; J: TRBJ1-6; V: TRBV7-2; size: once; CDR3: CASSLSSYNSPLHF; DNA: TGTGCCAGCAGCTTAAGCTCCTATAATTCACCCCTCCACTTT
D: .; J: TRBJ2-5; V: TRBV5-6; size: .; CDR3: CASSLGLAETQYF; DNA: TGTGCCAGCAGCTTGGGGCTAGCGGAGACCCAGTACTTC
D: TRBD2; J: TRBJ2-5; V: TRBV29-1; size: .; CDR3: CSVDKREALSQETQYF; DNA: TGCAGCGTTGACAAGCGGGAGGCCCTCTCCCAAGAGACCCAGTACTTC
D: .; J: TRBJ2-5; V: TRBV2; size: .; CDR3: CASSEASLQETQYF; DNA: TGTGCCAGCAGTGAGGCTAGCTTACAAGAGACCCAGTACTTC
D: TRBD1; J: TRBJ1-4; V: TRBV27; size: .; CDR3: CASRKNRGPVANEKLFF; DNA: TGTGCCAGCAGGAAGAACAGGGGGCCGGTGGCTAATGAAAAACTGTTTTTT
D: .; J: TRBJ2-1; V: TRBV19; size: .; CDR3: CATSTGEGSNEQFF; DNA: TGTGCCACCTCAACAGGGGAGGGGTCCAATGAGCAGTTCTTC
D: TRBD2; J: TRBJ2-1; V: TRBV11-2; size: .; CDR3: CASSSGLAAYNEQFF; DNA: TGTGCCAGCAGCTCCGGACTAGCGGCCTACAATGAGCAGTTCTTC
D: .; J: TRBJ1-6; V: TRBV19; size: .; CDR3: CASSFFGGESPLHF; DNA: TGTGCCAGTAGTTTTTTTGGGGGCGAATCACCCCTCCACTTT
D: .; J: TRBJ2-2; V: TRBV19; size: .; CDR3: CASSIGDITGELFF; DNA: TGTGCCAGTAGTATAGGGGATATCACCGGGGAGCTGTTTTTT
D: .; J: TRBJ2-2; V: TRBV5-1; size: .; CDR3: CASSLLSDTGELFF; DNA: TGCGCCAGCAGCTTGCTTTCTGACACCGGGGAGCTGTTTTTT
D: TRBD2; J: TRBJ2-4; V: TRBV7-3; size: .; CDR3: CASSLSGGPQNIQYF; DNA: TGTGCCAGCAGCTTATCGGGGGGGCCCCAAAACATTCAGTACTTC
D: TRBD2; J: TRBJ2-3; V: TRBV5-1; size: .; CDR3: CASSGTSGSGTDTQYF; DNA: TGCGCCAGCAGCGGGACTAGCGGGTCCGGCACAGATACGCAGTATTTT
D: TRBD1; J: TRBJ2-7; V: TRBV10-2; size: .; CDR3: CASSESRGQPYEQYF; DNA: TGCGCCAGCAGTGAGTCGAGGGGACAGCCCTACGAGCAGTACTTC
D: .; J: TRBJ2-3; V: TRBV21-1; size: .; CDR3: CASSKGLRGDGTSGSHHTDTQYF; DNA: TGTGCCAGCAGCAAAGGTCTCCGGGGGGACGGGACTAGCGGGAGTCACCACACAGATACGCAGTATTTT
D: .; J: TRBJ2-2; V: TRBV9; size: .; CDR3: CASSNRTGRAGNTGELFF; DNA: TGTGCCAGCAGTAACCGGACCGGCAGGGCTGGGAACACCGGGGAGCTGTTTTTT
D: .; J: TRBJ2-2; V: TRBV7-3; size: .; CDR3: CASTDPGTPGTGELFF; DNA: TGTGCCAGCACCGACCCCGGGACCCCCGGCACCGGGGAGCTGTTTTTT
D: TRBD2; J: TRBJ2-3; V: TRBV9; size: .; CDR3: CASSRRTSGGSTDTQYF; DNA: TGTGCCAGCAGCCGACGTACTAGCGGGGGGAGCACAGATACGCAGTATTTT
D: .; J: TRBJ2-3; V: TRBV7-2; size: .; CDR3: CASSQDFPEGTDTQYF; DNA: TGTGCCAGCAGCCAGGACTTCCCCGAGGGCACAGATACGCAGTATTTT
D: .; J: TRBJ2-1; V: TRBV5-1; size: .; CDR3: CASSFGSRRGEQFF; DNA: TGCGCCAGCAGCTTCGGTTCCCGGCGGGGTGAGCAGTTCTTC
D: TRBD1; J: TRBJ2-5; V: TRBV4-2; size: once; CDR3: CASSPGQGAGETQYF; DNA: TGTGCCAGCAGCCCGGGACAGGGGGCAGGGGAGACCCAGTACTTC
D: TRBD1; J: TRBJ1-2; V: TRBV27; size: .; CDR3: CASRRTGTNYGYTF; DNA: TGTGCCAGCAGAAGGACAGGGACAAACTATGGCTACACCTTC
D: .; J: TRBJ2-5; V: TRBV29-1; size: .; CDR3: CSVGVTGTQYF; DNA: TGCAGCGTTGGTGTAACGGGGACCCAGTACTTC
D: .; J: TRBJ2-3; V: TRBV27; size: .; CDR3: CASNPTFTDTQYF; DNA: TGTGCCAGCAATCCTACATTCACAGATACGCAGTATTTT